The 6 T cell receptor beta chains in this list originate from one sample, sequenced in a study of blood T cell repertoires in COVID-19. Clones were read by immunoSEQ multiplex PCR, and TCRdb kept only the in-frame ones, dropping some. The table has 500,000 to 600,000 clones, 70% to 90% seen once. Specimen: peripheral blood. The receptor source for this set is a woman in her forties or fifties with COVID-19, enrolled during active disease.

This chain connects TRBV30 to TRBJ2-1; 7 bases map to TRBD1. CDR1 GTSNPN and CDR2 SVGIG come from the germline V gene (reference sequence). The CDR3 runs to 13 residues. V shed 3 bases and J 7 bases; nucleotides not matched to a gene: 6. The CDR3 DNA reads TGTGCCTGGAGCACCGGGACAGTTAATGAGCAGTTCTTC. Protein: CAWSTGTVNEQFF.

The chain has TRBV15 and TRBJ1-1, with no clear D. The CDR3 totals 14 residues. CDR1 is LNHNV and CDR2 is YYDKDF in the germline V gene (reference sequence). With 1 base removed from V and 3 bases from J, the gap between germline ends came to 9 bases. As DNA, the CDR3 is TGTGCCACCAGCAGAGTGGAGGGCTACACTGAAGCTTTCTTT. This codes for CATSRVEGYTEAFF.

This clone was seen only once. The gene calls are TRBV10-3 and TRBJ1-2; 7 bases line up with TRBD1. The CDR3 is 12 amino acids. V lost 10 bases and J lost 6; bases outside the gene matches: 8. Germline V CDR1 and CDR2: ENHRY, SYGVKD. This chain's CDR3 is CATAATGNGYTF. CDR3 DNA sequence: TGTGCCACCGCAGCGACAGGGAATGGCTACACCTTC.

The chain couples TRBV6-5 to TRBJ2-3; TRBD1 matches at 10 bases. The CDR3 is 14 amino acids. The V and J ends lost 8 bases and 4 bases, in that order; junction bases with no gene match: 6. The V gene's germline CDR1 is MNHEY and CDR2 SVGAGI. In DNA form, the CDR3 reads TGTGCCAGCTCCGGGACAGGGGTGGCAGATACGCAGTATTTT. It codes for CASSGTGVADTQYF.

The gene calls are TRBV19 and TRBJ1-5; tentative D call: TRBD1 (6 bases). CDR1 LNHDA and CDR2 SQIVND come from the germline V gene (reference sequence). The CDR3 contains 16 residues. V lost 5 bases and J lost 0, with 14 bases in between. The CDR3 loop is CASSPTTGYSNQPQHF. The CDR3 DNA is TGTGCCAGTAGTCCGACGACAGGTTATAGCAATCAGCCCCAGCATTTT. The entire variable domain, with the rest obtained from reference TRBV19 and TRBJ1-5, is as follows: DGGITQSPKYLFRKEGQNVTLSCEQNLNHDAMYWYRQDPGQGLRLIYYSQIVNDFQKGDIAEGYSVSREKKESFPLTVTSAQKNPTAFYLCASSPTTGYSNQPQHFGDGTRLSIL.

The rearrangement links TRBV6-6 to TRBJ1-2; TRBD1 agrees at 7 bases. This CDR3 is 14 amino acids long. Germline CDR1 is MNHNY and CDR2 is SVGAGI (reference sequence). Trimming took 6 bases from V and 2 from J; bases not matched to a gene: 6. For the CDR3, the DNA is TGTGCCAGCAGCTCCGGGACAGTCAACTATGGCTACACCTTC. Protein: CASSSGTVNYGYTF.